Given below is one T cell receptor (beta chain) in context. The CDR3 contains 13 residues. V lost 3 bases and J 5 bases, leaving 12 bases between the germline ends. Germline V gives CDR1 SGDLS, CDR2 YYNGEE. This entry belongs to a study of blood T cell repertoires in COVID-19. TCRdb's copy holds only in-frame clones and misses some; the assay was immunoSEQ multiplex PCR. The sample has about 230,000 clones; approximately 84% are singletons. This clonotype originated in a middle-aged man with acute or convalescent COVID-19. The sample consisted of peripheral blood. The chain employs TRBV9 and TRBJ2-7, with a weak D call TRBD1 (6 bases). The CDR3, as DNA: TGTGCCAGCAGCGAACAGGGTAGTCACGAGCAGTACTTC. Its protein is CASSEQGSHEQYF.